This record concerns one TCR beta chain sequence. Its antigen is still unknown. The germline CDR1 and CDR2 sequences are MDHEN and SYDVKM. This CDR3 has 14 amino acids. V shed 8 bases and J 5 bases; nucleotides not matched to a gene: 6. The data stem from a study of T cells after yellow fever vaccination. In the study overall: It was SMART-Seq v4 Ultra Low Input that prepared the fractions with low cell numbers. Findings and limits, study-wide: Sorted repertoires could include abundant contaminating clonotypes from bulk cells.

5'RACE template switching generated TCR cDNA, adding a universal primer site and UMIs. Via MiXCR, TCRdb re-called the 5' RACE reads, giving one row per CDR3 protein. The data hold some 320,000 distinct CDR3 sequences, with approximately 4% observed a single time. The gene calls are TRBV28 and TRBJ1-6; 7 bases line up with TRBD1. This specimen was PBMCs, taken 15 days after the yellow fever booster vaccination. This TCR derives from a man younger than 35 who received the YFV17D yellow fever vaccine. The CDR3 here is CASFNRGDNSPLHF. CDR3 bases: TGTGCCAGCTTTAACAGGGGAGATAATTCACCCCTCCACTTT.